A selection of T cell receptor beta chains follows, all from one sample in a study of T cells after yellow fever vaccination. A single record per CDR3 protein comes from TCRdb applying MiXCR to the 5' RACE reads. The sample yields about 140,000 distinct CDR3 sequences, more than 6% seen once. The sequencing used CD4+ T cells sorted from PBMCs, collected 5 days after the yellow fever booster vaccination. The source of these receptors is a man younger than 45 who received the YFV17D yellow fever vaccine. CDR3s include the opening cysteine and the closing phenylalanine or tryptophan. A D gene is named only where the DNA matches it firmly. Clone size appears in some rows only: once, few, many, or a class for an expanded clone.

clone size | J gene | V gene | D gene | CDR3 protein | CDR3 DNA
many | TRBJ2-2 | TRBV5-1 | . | CASSVGTANTGELFF | TGCGCCAGCAGCGTGGGGACGGCGAACACCGGGGAGCTGTTTTTT
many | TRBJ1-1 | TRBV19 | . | CASSIAGTLNTEAFF | TGTGCCAGTAGTATAGCCGGGACATTGAACACTGAAGCTTTCTTT
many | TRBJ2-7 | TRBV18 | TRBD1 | CASSLPGTGGEQYF | TGTGCCAGCTCACTGCCCGGGACAGGGGGCGAGCAGTACTTC
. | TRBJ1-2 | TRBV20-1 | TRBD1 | CSARSGTEFGYGYTF | TGCAGTGCTAGATCCGGGACAGAGTTTGGGTATGGCTACACCTTC
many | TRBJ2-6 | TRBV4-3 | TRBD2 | CASSRTSGRAFGANVLTF | TGCGCCAGCAGTAGAACTAGCGGGAGGGCTTTTGGGGCCAACGTCCTGACTTTC
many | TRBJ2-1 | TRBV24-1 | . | CATSETYGANEQFF | TGTGCCACCAGTGAAACGTATGGCGCCAATGAGCAGTTCTTC
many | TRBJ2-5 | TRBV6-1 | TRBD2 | CASSVPGTSGQETQYF | TGTGCCAGCAGTGTACCCGGGACTAGCGGCCAAGAGACCCAGTACTTC
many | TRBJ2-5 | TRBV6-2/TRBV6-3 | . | CASSNFQETQYF | TGTGCCAGCTCTAACTTCCAAGAGACCCAGTACTTC
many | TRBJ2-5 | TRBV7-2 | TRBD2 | CASSHFRLAGGETQYF | TGTGCCAGCAGCCACTTTAGACTAGCGGGGGGAGAGACCCAGTACTTC
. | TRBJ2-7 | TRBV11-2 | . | CASSLGGTPAYEQYF | TGTGCCAGCAGCTTAGGTGGGACACCAGCCTACGAGCAGTACTTC
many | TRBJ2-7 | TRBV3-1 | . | CASSLKGSYEQYF | TGTGCCAGCAGCCTCAAGGGATCCTACGAGCAGTACTTC
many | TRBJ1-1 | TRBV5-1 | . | CASSATGRVAEAFF | TGCGCCAGCAGCGCAACAGGGAGGGTTGCTGAAGCTTTCTTT
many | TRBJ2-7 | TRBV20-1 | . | CSASRTPTREQYF | TGCAGTGCTAGCAGGACACCTACGAGGGAGCAGTACTTC
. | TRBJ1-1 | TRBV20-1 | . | CSARFPENTEAFF | TGCAGTGCTAGATTTCCCGAGAACACTGAAGCTTTCTTT
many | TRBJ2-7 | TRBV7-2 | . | CASSPRPGTKKYEQYF | TGTGCCAGCAGCCCCCGGCCCGGGACAAAGAAATACGAGCAGTACTTC
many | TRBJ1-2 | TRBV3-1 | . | CASSPTLGQFGYTF | TGTGCCAGCAGCCCTACCTTAGGACAATTCGGCTACACCTTC
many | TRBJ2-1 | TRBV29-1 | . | CSITGTGGSGRPYNEQFF | TGCAGCATAACCGGGACAGGCGGGAGCGGGAGGCCCTACAATGAGCAGTTCTTC
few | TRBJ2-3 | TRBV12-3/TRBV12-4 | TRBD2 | CASSLLAGVQDTQYF | TGTGCCAGCAGCCTACTAGCGGGAGTACAGGATACGCAGTATTTT
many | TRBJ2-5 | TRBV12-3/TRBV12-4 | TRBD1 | CASSLPGQKETQYF | TGTGCCAGCAGTTTGCCGGGACAGAAAGAGACCCAGTACTTC
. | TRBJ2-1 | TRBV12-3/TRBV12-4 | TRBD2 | CACSLTRLAGYSYNEQFF | TGTGCCTGCAGTTTAACCCGACTAGCGGGATACTCCTACAATGAGCAGTTCTTC
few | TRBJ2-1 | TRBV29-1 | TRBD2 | CSVETSGSYNEQFF | TGCAGCGTTGAAACTAGCGGGAGTTATAATGAGCAGTTCTTC
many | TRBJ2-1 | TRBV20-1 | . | CSARDSGGAYNEQFF | TGCAGTGCTAGAGATAGTGGGGGCGCATATAATGAGCAGTTCTTC
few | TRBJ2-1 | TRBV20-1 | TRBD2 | CSARRSSGRPNEQFF | TGCAGTGCCAGACGGTCTAGCGGGAGGCCCAATGAGCAGTTCTTC
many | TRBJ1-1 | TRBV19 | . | CASSNRNTEAFF | TGTGCCAGTAGCAACCGGAACACTGAAGCTTTCTTT
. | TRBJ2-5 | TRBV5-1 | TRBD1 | CASSQGQTYQETQYF | TGCGCCAGCAGCCAGGGACAGACATACCAAGAGACCCAGTACTTC
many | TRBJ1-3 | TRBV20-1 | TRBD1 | CSARGSRDRFTNTIYF | TGCAGTGCTAGAGGTTCTAGGGACAGGTTTACAAACACCATATATTTT
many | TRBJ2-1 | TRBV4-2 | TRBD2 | CASSQEGTSGPNEQFF | TGTGCCAGCAGCCAAGAAGGGACTAGTGGTCCTAATGAGCAGTTCTTC
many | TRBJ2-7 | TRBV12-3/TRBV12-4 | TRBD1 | CASSPGQSKEQYF | TGTGCCAGCAGTCCGGGACAGTCTAAGGAGCAGTACTTC
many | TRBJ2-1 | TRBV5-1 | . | CASSGEGSSYNEQFF | TGCGCCAGCAGCGGCGAAGGAAGCTCCTACAATGAGCAGTTCTTC
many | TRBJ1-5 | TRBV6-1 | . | CASSETSYYIGNQPQHF | TGTGCCAGCAGTGAGACCTCTTACTACATAGGCAATCAGCCCCAGCATTTT
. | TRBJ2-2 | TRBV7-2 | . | CASSISRPPVTGELFF | TGTGCCAGCAGCATTAGCCGGCCCCCGGTCACCGGGGAGCTGTTTTTT
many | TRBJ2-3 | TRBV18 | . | CASSLATGLGDTQYF | TGTGCCAGCTCGCTGGCAACGGGACTCGGGGATACGCAGTATTTT
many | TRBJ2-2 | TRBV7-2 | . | CASSSPSANTGELFF | TGTGCCAGCAGCTCCCCTTCGGCGAACACCGGGGAGCTGTTTTTT
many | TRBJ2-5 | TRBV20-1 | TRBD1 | CSASLLGQGDGTQYF | TGCAGTGCTAGTCTTTTGGGGCAGGGGGACGGGACCCAGTACTTC
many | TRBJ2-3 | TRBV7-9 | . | CASSLQSQGDGQYF | TGTGCCAGCAGCTTGCAGTCTCAGGGCGATGGGCAGTATTTT
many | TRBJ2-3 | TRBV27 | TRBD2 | CASTQRASGRTDTQYF | TGTGCCAGCACCCAAAGGGCTAGCGGGCGCACAGATACGCAGTATTTT
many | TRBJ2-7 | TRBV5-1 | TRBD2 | CASSTTGTSGSRSYEQYF | TGCGCCAGCAGCACGACCGGGACTAGCGGGAGCCGCTCCTACGAGCAGTACTTC
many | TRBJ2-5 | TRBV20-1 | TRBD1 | CSARDAQRTGTETQYF | TGCAGTGCTAGAGATGCACAAAGGACAGGAACCGAGACCCAGTACTTC
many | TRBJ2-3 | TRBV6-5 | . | CASSYSLVTSLQDTQYF | TGTGCCAGCAGTTACTCTCTTGTGACTAGTCTCCAAGATACGCAGTATTTT
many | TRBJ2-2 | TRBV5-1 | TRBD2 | CASSWERTSAAGELFF | TGCGCCAGCAGCTGGGAAAGAACTAGCGCCGCCGGGGAGCTGTTTTTT
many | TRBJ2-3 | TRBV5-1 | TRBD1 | CASSLQGGTDTQYF | TGCGCCAGCAGCCTCCAGGGGGGCACAGATACGCAGTATTTT
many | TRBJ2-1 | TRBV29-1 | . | CSVRLGPNEQFF | TGCAGCGTTCGCCTGGGTCCAAATGAGCAGTTCTTC
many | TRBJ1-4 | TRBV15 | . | CATSRGETNEKLFF | TGTGCCACCAGCAGGGGGGAGACTAATGAAAAACTGTTTTTT
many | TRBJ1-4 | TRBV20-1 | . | CSASSADFNEKLFF | TGCAGTGCTAGTTCGGCAGATTTTAATGAAAAACTGTTTTTT
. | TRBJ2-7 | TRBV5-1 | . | CASSIGQAVYEQYF | TGCGCCAGCAGCATCGGACAAGCGGTCTACGAGCAGTACTTC
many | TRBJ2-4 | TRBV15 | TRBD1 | CATSRDRAADIQYF | TGTGCCACCAGCAGGGACAGGGCGGCGGACATTCAGTACTTC
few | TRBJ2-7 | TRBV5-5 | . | CASSPTSYGAYEQYF | TGTGCCAGCAGCCCTACCTCGTACGGCGCCTACGAGCAGTACTTC
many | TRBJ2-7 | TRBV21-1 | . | CASSTRDRFPYEQYF | TGTGCCAGCAGCACTCGGGACAGATTTCCCTACGAGCAGTACTTC
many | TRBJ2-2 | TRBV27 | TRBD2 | CASRVAGGTNTGELFF | TGTGCCAGCAGGGTAGCGGGAGGGACGAACACCGGGGAGCTGTTTTTT
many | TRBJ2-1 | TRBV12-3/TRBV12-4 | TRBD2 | CASSLKGLDDEQFF | TGTGCCAGCAGTTTGAAAGGACTAGACGATGAGCAGTTCTTC
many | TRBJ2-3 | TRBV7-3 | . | CASSKEGKGTDTQYF | TGTGCCAGCAGCAAAGAGGGGAAAGGCACAGATACGCAGTATTTT
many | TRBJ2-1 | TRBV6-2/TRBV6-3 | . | CASSLSYNEQFF | TGTGCCAGCAGTTTGAGTTACAATGAGCAGTTCTTC
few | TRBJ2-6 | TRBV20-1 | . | CSASDGLSGANVLTF | TGCAGTGCCTCGGACGGGCTGTCTGGGGCCAACGTCCTGACTTTC
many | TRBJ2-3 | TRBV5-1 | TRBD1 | CASSLPGQGTDTQYF | TGCGCCAGCAGCTTACCGGGACAGGGCACAGATACGCAGTATTTT
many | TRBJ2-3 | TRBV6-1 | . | CATLDPSSDTQYF | TGTGCCACCCTCGACCCTAGTTCAGATACGCAGTATTTT